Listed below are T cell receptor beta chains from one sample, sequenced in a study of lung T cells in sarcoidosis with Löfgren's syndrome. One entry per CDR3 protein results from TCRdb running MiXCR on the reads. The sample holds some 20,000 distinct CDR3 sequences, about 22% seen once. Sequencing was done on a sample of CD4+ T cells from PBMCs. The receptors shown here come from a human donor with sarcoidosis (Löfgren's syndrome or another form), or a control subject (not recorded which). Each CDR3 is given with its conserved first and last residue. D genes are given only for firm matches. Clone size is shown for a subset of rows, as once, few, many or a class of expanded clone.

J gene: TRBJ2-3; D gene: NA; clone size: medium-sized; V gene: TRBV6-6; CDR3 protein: CASSYAGDTQYF; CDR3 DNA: TGTGCCAGCAGTTACGCTGGAGATACGCAGTATTTT
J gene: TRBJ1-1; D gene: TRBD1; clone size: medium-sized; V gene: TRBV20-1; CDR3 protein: CSARAGQGNTEAFF; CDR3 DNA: TGCAGTGCTAGGGCTGGACAGGGAAACACTGAAGCTTTCTTT
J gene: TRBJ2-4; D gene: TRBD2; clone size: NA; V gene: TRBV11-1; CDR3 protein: CASSLGGTTWTKNIQYF; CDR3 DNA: TGTGCCAGCAGCTTAGGGGGGACTACCTGGACGAAAAACATTCAGTACTTC
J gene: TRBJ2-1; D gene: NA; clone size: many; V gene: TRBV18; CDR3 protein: CASSPKGEPGSLSYNEQFF; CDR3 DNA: TGTGCCAGCTCACCCAAAGGGGAGCCAGGGAGCTTATCCTACAATGAGCAGTTCTTC
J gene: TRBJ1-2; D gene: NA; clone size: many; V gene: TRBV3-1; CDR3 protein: CASSFGGLPYGYTF; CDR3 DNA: TGTGCCAGCAGCTTCGGTGGATTGCCCTATGGCTACACCTTC
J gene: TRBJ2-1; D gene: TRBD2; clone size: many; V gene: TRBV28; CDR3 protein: CASSLPTSVGYNEQFF; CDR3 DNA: TGTGCCAGCAGTTTACCCACTAGCGTCGGCTACAATGAGCAGTTCTTC
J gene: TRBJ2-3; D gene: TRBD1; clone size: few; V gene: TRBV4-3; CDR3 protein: CASSQDLSGTGGTDTQYF; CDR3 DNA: TGCGCCAGCAGCCAAGATCTATCCGGGACAGGGGGAACAGATACGCAGTATTTT
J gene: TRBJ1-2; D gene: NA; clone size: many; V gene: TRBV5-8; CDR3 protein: CASSLLGGGVAGYTF; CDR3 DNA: TGTGCCAGCAGCCTCCTCGGGGGAGGAGTTGCCGGCTACACCTTC
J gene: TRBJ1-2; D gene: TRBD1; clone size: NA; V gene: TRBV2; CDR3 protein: CASGGQGIIYGYTF; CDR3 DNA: TGTGCCAGCGGTGGACAGGGGATCATCTATGGCTACACCTTC
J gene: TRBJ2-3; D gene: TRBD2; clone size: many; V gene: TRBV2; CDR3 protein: CASSEGSGTGTDTQYF; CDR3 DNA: TGTGCCAGCAGTGAAGGTAGCGGGACGGGCACAGATACGCAGTATTTT
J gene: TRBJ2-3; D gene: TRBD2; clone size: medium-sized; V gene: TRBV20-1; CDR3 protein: CSARDPTSGGSYTQYF; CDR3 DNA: TGCAGTGCTAGAGATCCCACTAGCGGGGGCTCATATACGCAGTATTTT
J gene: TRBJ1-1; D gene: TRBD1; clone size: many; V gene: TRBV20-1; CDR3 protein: CSARDEGRGKTEAFF; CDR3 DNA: TGCAGTGCTAGAGATGAGGGCAGGGGGAAAACTGAAGCTTTCTTT
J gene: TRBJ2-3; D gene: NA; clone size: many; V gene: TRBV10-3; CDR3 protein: CATQQGRSTDTQYF; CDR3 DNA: TGTGCCACCCAGCAGGGGCGGTCCACAGATACGCAGTATTTT
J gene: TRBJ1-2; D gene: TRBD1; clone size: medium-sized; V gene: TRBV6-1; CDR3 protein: CASSEDRGLWYGYTF; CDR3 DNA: TGTGCCAGCAGTGAAGACAGGGGGCTTTGGTATGGCTACACCTTC
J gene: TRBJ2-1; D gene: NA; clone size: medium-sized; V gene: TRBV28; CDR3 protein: CASSSAGPYNEQFF; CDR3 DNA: TGTGCCAGCAGTTCCGCTGGTCCCTACAATGAGCAGTTCTTC
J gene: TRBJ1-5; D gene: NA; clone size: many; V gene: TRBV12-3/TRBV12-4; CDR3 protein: CASRTRDQPQHF; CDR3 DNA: TGTGCCAGCAGGACTCGGGACCAGCCCCAGCATTTT
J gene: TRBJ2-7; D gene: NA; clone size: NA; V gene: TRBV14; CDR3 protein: CASSQVRRHEQYF; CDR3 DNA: TGTGCCAGCAGCCAAGTGAGACGGCACGAGCAGTACTTC
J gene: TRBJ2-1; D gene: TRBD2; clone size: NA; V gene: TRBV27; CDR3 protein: CAGSGLAEIYNEQFF; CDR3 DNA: TGTGCCGGCTCCGGACTAGCGGAGATTTACAATGAGCAGTTCTTC
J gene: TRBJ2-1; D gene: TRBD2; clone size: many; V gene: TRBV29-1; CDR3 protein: CSVEPSGRDEQFF; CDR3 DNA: TGCAGCGTTGAACCTAGCGGGAGGGATGAGCAGTTCTTC
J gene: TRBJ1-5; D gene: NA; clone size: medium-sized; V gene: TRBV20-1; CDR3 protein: CSVNFVGQPQHF; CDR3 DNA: TGCAGTGTCAACTTCGTGGGTCAGCCCCAGCATTTT
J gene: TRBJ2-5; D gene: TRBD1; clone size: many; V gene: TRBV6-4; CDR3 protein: CASGRLGGRKETQYF; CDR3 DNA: TGTGCCAGCGGTAGGCTAGGGGGCCGTAAAGAGACCCAGTACTTC
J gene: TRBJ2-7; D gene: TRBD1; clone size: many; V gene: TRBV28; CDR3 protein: CASSPTGQGSSYEQYF; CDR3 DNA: TGTGCCAGCAGTCCCACGGGACAGGGAAGCTCCTACGAGCAGTACTTC
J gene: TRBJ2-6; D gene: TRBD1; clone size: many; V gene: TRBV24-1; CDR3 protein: CATSDRTGVASGANVLTF; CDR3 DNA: TGTGCCACCAGTGACAGGACAGGGGTTGCGAGCGGGGCCAACGTCCTGACTTTC
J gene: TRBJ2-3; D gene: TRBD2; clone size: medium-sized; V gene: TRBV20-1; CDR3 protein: CSAPGLAQYF; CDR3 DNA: TGCAGTGCTCCGGGACTAGCGCAGTATTTT
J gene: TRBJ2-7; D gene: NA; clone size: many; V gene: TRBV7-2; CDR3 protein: CASSFTPLGYEQYF; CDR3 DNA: TGTGCCAGCAGCTTTACCCCTCTGGGCTACGAGCAGTACTTC
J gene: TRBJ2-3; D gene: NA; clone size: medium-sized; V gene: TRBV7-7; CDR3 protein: CASSLLGADTQYF; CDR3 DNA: TGTGCCAGCAGCTTATTGGGGGCAGATACGCAGTATTTT
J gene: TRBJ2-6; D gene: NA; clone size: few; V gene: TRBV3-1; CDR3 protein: CASSQSLGGANVLTF; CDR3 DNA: TGTGCCAGCAGCCAATCCCTAGGTGGGGCCAACGTCCTGACTTTC
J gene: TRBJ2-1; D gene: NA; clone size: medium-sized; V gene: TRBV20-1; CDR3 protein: CSARDTGDEQFF; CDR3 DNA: TGCAGTGCTAGAGATACGGGAGATGAGCAGTTCTTC
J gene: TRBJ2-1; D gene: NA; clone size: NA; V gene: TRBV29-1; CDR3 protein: CSVEPGHRRFF; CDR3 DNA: TGCAGCGTTGAACCGGGACATAGGCGGTTCTTC
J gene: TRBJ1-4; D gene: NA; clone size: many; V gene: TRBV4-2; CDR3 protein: CASSVQGNEKLFF; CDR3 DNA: TGTGCCAGCAGCGTTCAGGGGAACGAAAAACTGTTTTTT
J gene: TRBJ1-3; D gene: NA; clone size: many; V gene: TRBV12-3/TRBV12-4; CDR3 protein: CASSLQPGASGNTIYF; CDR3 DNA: TGTGCCAGCAGTTTGCAGCCGGGTGCCTCGGGAAACACCATATATTTT
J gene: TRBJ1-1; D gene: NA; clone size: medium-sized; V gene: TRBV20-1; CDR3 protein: CSAPNRAEAFF; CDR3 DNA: TGCAGTGCCCCTAACAGGGCCGAAGCTTTCTTT
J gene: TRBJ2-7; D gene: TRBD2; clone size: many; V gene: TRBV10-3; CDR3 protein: CAGSEAGGRAYEQYF; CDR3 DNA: TGTGCCGGCTCAGAAGCGGGAGGTCGGGCCTACGAGCAGTACTTC
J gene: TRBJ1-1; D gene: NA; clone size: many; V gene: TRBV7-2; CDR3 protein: CASTPGQMNTEAFF; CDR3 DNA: TGTGCCAGCACCCCCGGACAGATGAACACTGAAGCTTTCTTT
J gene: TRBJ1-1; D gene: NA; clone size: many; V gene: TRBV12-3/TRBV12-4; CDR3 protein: CASSLTPLGVNTEAFF; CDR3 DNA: TGTGCCAGCAGCCTAACCCCCCTGGGGGTTAACACTGAAGCTTTCTTT
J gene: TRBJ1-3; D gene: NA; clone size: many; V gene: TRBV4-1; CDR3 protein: CASSQERGMRGPGNTIYF; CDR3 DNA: TGCGCCAGCAGCCAAGAACGGGGGATGAGGGGCCCTGGAAACACCATATATTTT
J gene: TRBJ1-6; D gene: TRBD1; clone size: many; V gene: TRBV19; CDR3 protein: CASGTGLNSPLHF; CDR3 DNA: TGTGCCAGCGGGACAGGGTTGAATTCACCCCTCCACTTT
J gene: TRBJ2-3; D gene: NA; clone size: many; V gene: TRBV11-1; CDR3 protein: CASSGYGKITDTQYF; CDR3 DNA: TGTGCCAGCAGCGGGTATGGCAAGATAACAGATACGCAGTATTTT
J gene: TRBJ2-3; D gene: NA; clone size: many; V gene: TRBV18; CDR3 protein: CASSPQRSTDTQYF; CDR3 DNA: TGTGCCAGCTCACCGCAGAGGTCCACAGATACGCAGTATTTT
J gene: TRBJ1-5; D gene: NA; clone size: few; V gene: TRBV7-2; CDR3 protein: CASRWRDQPQHF; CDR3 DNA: TGTGCCAGCAGGTGGAGGGATCAGCCCCAGCATTTT
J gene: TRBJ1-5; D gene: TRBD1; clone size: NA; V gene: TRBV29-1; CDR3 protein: CSVGTGMDQPQHF; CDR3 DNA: TGCAGCGTCGGGACAGGGATGGATCAGCCCCAGCATTTT
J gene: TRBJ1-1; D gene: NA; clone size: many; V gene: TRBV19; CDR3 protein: CASSLRHAGTQNTEAFF; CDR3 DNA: TGTGCCAGTAGTCTTCGCCACGCCGGGACACAGAACACTGAAGCTTTCTTT
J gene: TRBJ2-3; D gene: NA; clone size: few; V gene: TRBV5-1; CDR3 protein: CASSLLSLGSTDTQYF; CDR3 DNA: TGCGCCAGCAGCTTGCTGAGCTTAGGGAGCACAGATACGCAGTATTTT
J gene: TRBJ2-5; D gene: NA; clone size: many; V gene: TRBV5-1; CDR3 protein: CASSLSLAQETQYF; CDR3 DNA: TGCGCCAGCAGCTTGTCACTAGCTCAAGAGACCCAGTACTTC
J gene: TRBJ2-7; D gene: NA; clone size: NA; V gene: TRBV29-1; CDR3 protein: CSVEGLSYEQYF; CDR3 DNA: TGCAGCGTTGAAGGTCTTTCCTACGAGCAGTACTTC
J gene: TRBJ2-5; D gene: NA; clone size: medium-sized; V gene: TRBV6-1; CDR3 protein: CASRRSRLELETQYF; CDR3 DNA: TGTGCCAGCAGACGATCAAGACTAGAACTAGAGACCCAGTACTTC
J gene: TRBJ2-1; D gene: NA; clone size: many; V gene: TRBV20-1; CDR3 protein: CSATWRGTYNEQFF; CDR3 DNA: TGCAGTGCTACTTGGCGGGGAACCTACAATGAGCAGTTCTTC
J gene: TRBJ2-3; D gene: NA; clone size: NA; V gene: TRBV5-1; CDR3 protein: CASSLGSFSTDTQYF; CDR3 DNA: TGCGCCAGCAGCTTGGGCTCCTTTAGCACAGATACGCAGTATTTT
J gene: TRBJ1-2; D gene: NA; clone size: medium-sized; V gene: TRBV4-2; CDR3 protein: CASSQEEGRDGYTF; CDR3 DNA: TGTGCCAGCAGCCAAGAGGAGGGGCGGGATGGCTACACCTTC